A single sample is the source of the 8 T cell receptor beta chains below, sequenced in a study of beta chain features in type 1 diabetes. Study-wide results and limits: Moderately but significantly shorter TCRB CDR3s were found in Type 1 diabetes patients in all four CD4+ subsets.

All of the isolated RNA was reverse transcribed, so expressed TCRB transcripts were sequenced. Repertoires were generated with immunoSEQ multiplex PCR, while TCRdb's copy carries only in-frame clones and drops some. The sample includes some 250,000 clones, approximately 14% of them seen just once. For these TCRs, the target antigens are not known. Specimen: naive CD4+ T cells from blood. All receptors come from a man aged 25 to 40 with type 1 diabetes.

This clone was observed a few times. The CDR3 DNA reads TGTGCCAGCAGTTTACCAGGGGATAGCAATCAGCCCCAGCATTTT. As protein: CASSLPGDSNQPQHF. The chain carries TRBV28 and TRBJ1-5; tentatively, D is TRBD1 (6 bases). The CDR3 covers 15 residues. Germline V gene data show CDR1 as MDHEN and CDR2 as SYDVKM. Trimming took off 2 bases at V and 0 bases at J, with 8 bases between the two ends.

This clone was counted a few times. The rearrangement joins TRBV28 to TRBJ1-1, with no clear D. The ends were cut back, 4 bases at V and 0 bases at J, with 6 bases in the middle. The germline V gene encodes CDR1 MDHEN and CDR2 SYDVKM. The CDR3 extends over 13 amino acids. For the CDR3, the DNA is TGTGCCAGCAGTTCGCGGATGAACACTGAAGCTTTCTTT. Translation gives CASSSRMNTEAFF.

V is TRBV6-1 and J is TRBJ1-1; D unresolved. V was clipped by 2 bases and J by 1 base, with 8 bases between them. This CDR3 spans 14 amino acids. The germline gives CDR1 MNHNS, CDR2 SASEGT. This chain's CDR3 is CASSETPGNTEAFF. DNA for the CDR3: TGTGCCAGCAGTGAAACCCCCGGGAACACTGAAGCTTTCTTT.

The chain couples TRBV25-1 to TRBJ2-3; 9 bases fit TRBD1. Germline CDR1 is MGHDK and CDR2 is SYGVNS. V dropped 6 bases and J dropped 3; count of bases not matched to a gene: 7. The CDR3 consists of 15 residues. This chain's CDR3 is CASSPVGTGTDTQYF. CDR3 coding DNA: TGTGCCAGCAGCCCTGTGGGGACAGGGACAGATACGCAGTATTTT.

With respect to this clone: Other nucleotide sequences in the sample specify the same CDR3. The rearrangement links TRBV29-1 to TRBJ1-2, with a weak D call TRBD1 (5 bases). Between the trimmed V and J ends, which lost 4 bases and 7 bases, there was a span of 10 bases. CDR3 size: 11 residues. Germline V gene sequence: CDR1 SQVTM, CDR2 ANQGSEA. The CDR3 sequence: CSVGGSGGYTF. The CDR3 DNA reads TGCAGCGTTGGGGGCTCTGGTGGCTACACCTTC. Using reference TRBV29-1 and TRBJ1-2 for the parts outside the CDR3, the full variable domain is SAVISQKPSRDICQRGTSLTIQCQVDSQVTMMFWYRQQPGQSLTLIATANQGSEATYESGFVIDKFPISRPNLTFSTLTVSNMSPEDSSIYLCSVGGSGGYTFGSGTRLTVV.

This clone was counted a few times. The V call is TRBV6-1, the J call TRBJ2-2; D is possibly TRBD1 (5 bases). The germline V and J ends were trimmed by 6 bases and 2 bases, with 13 bases remaining between them. The CDR3 is made up of 15 amino acids. The germline V gene encodes CDR1 MNHNS and CDR2 SASEGT. CDR3 sequence reads: CASSPLGPNTGELFF. Here the CDR3 DNA reads TGTGCCAGCAGCCCTTTGGGGCCAAACACCGGGGAGCTGTTTTTT.

This clone showed up just a few times. Here the CDR3 reads CASSLLGQVTNSPLHF. Written as DNA, the CDR3 is TGTGCCAGCAGCTTGTTGGGGCAGGTGACTAATTCACCCCTCCACTTT. The J gene is TRBJ1-6, the V gene TRBV5-4, with a possible D match to TRBD1 (5 bases). This CDR3 spans 16 amino acids. Germline values: CDR1 SGHNT, CDR2 YYREEE (reference sequence). V gave up 1 base and J gave up 6 bases, with 14 bases separating them.

A word on this clone: The same CDR3 is also encoded by other DNA sequences in this sample. This chain links TRBV7-9 with TRBJ1-2; TRBD1 is a possible D gene (6 bases). The ends were cut back, 4 bases at V and 4 bases at J, with 10 bases in the middle. This CDR3 is 13 amino acids long. The V gene's germline CDR1 is SEHNR and CDR2 FQNEAQ (reference sequence). The CDR3 coding sequence is TGTGCCAGCAGCTCGCAGGGGACCTATGGCTACACCTTC. Amino acid sequence: CASSSQGTYGYTF.